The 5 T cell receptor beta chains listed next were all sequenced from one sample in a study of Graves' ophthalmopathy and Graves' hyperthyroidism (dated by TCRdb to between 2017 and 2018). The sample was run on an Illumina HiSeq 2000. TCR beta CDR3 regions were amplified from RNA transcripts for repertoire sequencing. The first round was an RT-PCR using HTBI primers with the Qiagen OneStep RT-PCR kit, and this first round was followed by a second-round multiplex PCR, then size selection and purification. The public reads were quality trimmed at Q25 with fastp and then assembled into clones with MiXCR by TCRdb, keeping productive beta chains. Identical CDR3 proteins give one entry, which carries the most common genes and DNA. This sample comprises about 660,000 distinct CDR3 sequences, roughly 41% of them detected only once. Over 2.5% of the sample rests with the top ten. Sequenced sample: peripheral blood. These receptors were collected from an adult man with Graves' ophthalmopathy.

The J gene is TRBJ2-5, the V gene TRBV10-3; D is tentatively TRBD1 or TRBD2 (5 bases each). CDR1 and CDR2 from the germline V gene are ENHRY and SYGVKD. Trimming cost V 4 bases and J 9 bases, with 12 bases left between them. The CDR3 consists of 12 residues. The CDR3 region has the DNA TGTGCCATCAGTGGGGGACCTGAGGCCCAGTACTTC. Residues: CAISGGPEAQYF.

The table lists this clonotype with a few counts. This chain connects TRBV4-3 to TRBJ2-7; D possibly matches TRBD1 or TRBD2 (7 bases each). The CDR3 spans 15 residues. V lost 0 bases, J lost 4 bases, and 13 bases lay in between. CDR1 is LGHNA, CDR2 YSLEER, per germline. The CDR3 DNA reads TGCGCCAGCAGCCAAGACCACAGGGGAGGGTACGAGCAGTACTTC. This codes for CASSQDHRGGYEQYF.

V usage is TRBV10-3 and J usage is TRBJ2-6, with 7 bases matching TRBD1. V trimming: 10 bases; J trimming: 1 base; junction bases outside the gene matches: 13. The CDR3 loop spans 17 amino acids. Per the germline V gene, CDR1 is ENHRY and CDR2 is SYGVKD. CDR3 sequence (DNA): TGTGCCAGCAGCGTAGGTACAGGGGTGTCTGGGGCCAACGTCCTGACTTTC. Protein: CASSVGTGVSGANVLTF.

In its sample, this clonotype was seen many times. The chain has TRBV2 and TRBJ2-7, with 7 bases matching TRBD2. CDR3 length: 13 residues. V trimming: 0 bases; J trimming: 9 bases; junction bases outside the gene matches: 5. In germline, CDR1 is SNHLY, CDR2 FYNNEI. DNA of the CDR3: TGTGCCAGCAGTGAAGCTGCGGGGGTAGGGCAGTACTTC. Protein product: CASSEAAGVGQYF. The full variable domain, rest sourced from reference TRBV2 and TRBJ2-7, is EPEVTQTPSHQVTQMGQEVILRCVPISNHLYFYWYRQILGQKVEFLVSFYNNEISEKSEIFDDQFSVERPDGSNFTLKIRSTKLEDSAMYFCASSEAAGVGQYFGPGTRLTVT.

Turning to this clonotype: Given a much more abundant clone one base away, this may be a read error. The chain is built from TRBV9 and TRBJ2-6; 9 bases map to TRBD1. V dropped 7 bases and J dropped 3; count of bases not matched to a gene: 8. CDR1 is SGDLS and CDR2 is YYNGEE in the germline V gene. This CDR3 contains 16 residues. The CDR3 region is CASGHTGGFGANVLTF. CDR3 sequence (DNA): TGTGCCAGCGGACACACAGGGGGCTTTGGGGCCAACGTCCTGACTTTC.